What follows is one T cell receptor beta chain and its context. Its target is not known. Every patient had relapsed following autologous stem cell transplantation, and cohorts differed in brentuximab vedotin exposure. Magnetic negative selection was used to purify CD4+ T cells from thawed PBMCs. V was clipped by 2 bases and J by 9 bases, with 7 bases between them. CDR3 size: 11 residues. The germline V gene has CDR1 MNHEY and CDR2 SVGAGI. The entry originates in a study of PD-1 blockade in classical Hodgkin lymphoma. General study results and limits: CD4+ TCR diversity, unlike CD8+, climbed significantly by C4D1.

TCRdb's copy holds only in-frame clones and misses some; the assay was immunoSEQ multiplex PCR. The data show some 35,000 clones, approximately 90% seen once. The clonotype originates from a human donor with classical Hodgkin lymphoma. Sequenced here: CD4+ T cells from blood, sampled at baseline. The chain couples TRBV6-5 to TRBJ1-1; D is perhaps TRBD1 (5 bases). CDR3 amino acids: CASSYGGKAFF. CDR3 nucleotide sequence: TGTGCCAGCAGTTACGGGGGGAAAGCTTTCTTT.